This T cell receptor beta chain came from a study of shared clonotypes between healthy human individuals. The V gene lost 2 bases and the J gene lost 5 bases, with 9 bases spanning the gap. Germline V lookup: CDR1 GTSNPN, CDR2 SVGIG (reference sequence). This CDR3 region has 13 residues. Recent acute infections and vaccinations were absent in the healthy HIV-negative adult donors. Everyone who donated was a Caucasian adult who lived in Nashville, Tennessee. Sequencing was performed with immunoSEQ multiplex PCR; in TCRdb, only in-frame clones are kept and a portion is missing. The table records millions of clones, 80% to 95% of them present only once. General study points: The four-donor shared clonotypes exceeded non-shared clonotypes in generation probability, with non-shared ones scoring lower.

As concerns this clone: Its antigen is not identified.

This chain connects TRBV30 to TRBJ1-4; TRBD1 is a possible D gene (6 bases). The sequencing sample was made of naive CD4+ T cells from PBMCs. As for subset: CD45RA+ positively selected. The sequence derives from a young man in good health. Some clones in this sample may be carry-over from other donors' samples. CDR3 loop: CAWSWQGNEKLFF. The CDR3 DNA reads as TGTGCCTGGAGTTGGCAGGGGAATGAAAAACTGTTTTTT.